Below are 25 T cell receptor beta chains sequenced from a single sample in a study of blood T cell repertoires in COVID-19. Profiled with immunoSEQ multiplex PCR; TCRdb holds only in-frame clones, not every one. The data show 200,000 to 300,000 clones, roughly 86% seen once. Source material: PBMCs or T cells enriched from blood (not recorded which). These TCRs come from a woman between 45 and 60 years old who had recovered from COVID-19.

This clone was seen a few times. The chain uses TRBV27 and TRBJ1-5; 7 bases map to TRBD1. Trimming at V came to 5 bases and at J to 3 bases, leaving 7 bases not matched to a gene. Germline loops: CDR1 MNHEY, CDR2 SMNVEV (reference sequence). The CDR3 runs 15 residues. CDR3 sequence (DNA): TGTGCCAGCAGTCCCAGGGGGAGCGACAATCAGCCCCAGCATTTT. Translation gives CASSPRGSDNQPQHF.

This chain links TRBV9 with TRBJ1-6, with 7 positions matching TRBD1. In germline, CDR1 is SGDLS, CDR2 YYNGEE. The trim removed 4 bases at V and 6 bases at J, leaving 7 bases unmatched. The CDR3 runs 15 residues. The CDR3 DNA is TGTGCCAGCAGCCCGGACAGGCGGGGTAATTCACCCCTCCACTTT. Protein: CASSPDRRGNSPLHF.

The rearrangement joins TRBV28 to TRBJ1-2, with 7 bases that match TRBD1. The CDR3 contains 13 residues. Germline trimming cut 7 bases from V and 4 bases from J; bases unmatched to any gene: 6. CDR1 MDHEN and CDR2 SYDVKM come from the germline V gene. This CDR3 reads CASKEGAGYGYTF. CDR3 bases: TGTGCCAGCAAGGAGGGGGCTGGCTATGGCTACACCTTC.

The chain joins TRBV3-1 (or the pseudogene TRBV3-2) to TRBJ1-1; D is possibly TRBD1 (5 bases). The germline V and J ends were trimmed by 5 bases and 6 bases, with 7 bases remaining between them. Per germline, CDR1 LGHDT and CDR2 YNNKEL (reference sequence). This CDR3 is 11 amino acids long. The DNA of the CDR3 is TGTGCCAGCAGCTCGACAGCTGAAGCTTTCTTT. This encodes CASSSTAEAFF.

This clone was seen a handful of times. The chain recombines TRBV4-3 with TRBJ1-1, with 9 bases matching TRBD1. CDR1 is LGHNA, CDR2 YSLEER, per germline. The trim removed 4 bases at V and 1 base at J, leaving 7 bases unmatched. This CDR3 has 16 residues. CDR3 DNA sequence: TGCGCCAGCAGCCTTACAGGGGGCGCGGGGAACACTGAAGCTTTCTTT. It codes for CASSLTGGAGNTEAFF.

J is TRBJ1-1 and V is TRBV5-6; the match to TRBD1 covers 7 bases. Losses at the gene ends were 3 bases for V and 4 bases for J; bases not matched to a gene: 9. This CDR3 has 15 residues. Germline V gene sequence: CDR1 SGHDT, CDR2 YYEEEE. The CDR3 loop reads CASSWYGTVFTEAFF. The CDR3 DNA reads as TGTGCCAGCAGCTGGTACGGGACAGTTTTCACTGAAGCTTTCTTT.

This chain uses TRBV9 with TRBJ2-7, with a possible D match to TRBD2 (5 bases). The V end lost 0 bases, the J end lost 9 bases, and 13 bases lay between the germline ends. The CDR3 runs to 13 residues. CDR1 is SGDLS, CDR2 YYNGEE, per germline. The CDR3 spells CASSVDDGVGQYF. The CDR3 nucleotides are TGTGCCAGCAGCGTAGATGACGGGGTCGGGCAGTACTTC.

The V call is TRBV7-3, the J call TRBJ1-6, with a possible D match to TRBD1 (6 bases). Germline V gene sequence: CDR1 SGHTA, CDR2 FQGTGA. The V and J ends lost 4 bases and 7 bases respectively, with 11 bases between them. The CDR3 runs 14 residues. The CDR3 loop is CASSSSGGNSPLHF. The CDR3 coding sequence is TGTGCCAGCAGCTCCTCGGGGGGCAATTCACCCCTCCACTTT.

The V call is TRBV18, the J call TRBJ2-6; 9 nucleotides line up with TRBD1. Germline assignment: CDR1 KGHSH and CDR2 LQKENI. The CDR3 length is 18 residues. V lost 3 bases, J lost 2 bases, and 8 bases stayed unmatched. The CDR3 loop reads CASSPVRQGGPGANVLTF. The CDR3 region has the DNA TGTGCCAGCTCACCCGTTAGACAGGGGGGCCCTGGGGCCAACGTCCTGACTTTC.

J is TRBJ1-4 and V is TRBV19; the D is unclear. The CDR3 spans 14 residues. CDR1 is LNHDA, CDR2 SQIVND, per germline (reference sequence). V gave up 3 bases and J gave up 4 bases, with 9 bases separating them. CDR3 nucleotides: TGTGCCAGTAGTATTATGGCAAGTAATGAAAAACTGTTTTTT. Translating gives CASSIMASNEKLFF.

The chain uses TRBV6-5 and TRBJ2-7; 8 positions match TRBD2. Germline V gene lookup returns CDR1 MNHEY and CDR2 SVGAGI. The CDR3 extends over 15 amino acids. The V and J ends lost 8 bases and 5 bases, in that order; junction bases with no gene match: 14. CDR3 residues: CASRPGGLDLHEQYF. CDR3 bases: TGTGCCAGCCGCCCGGGGGGGCTTGATTTACACGAGCAGTACTTC.

The rearrangement joins TRBV5-1 to TRBJ2-1; 8 bases are a match to TRBD2. The germline CDR1 and CDR2 sequences are SGHRS and YFSETQ. The CDR3 runs to 16 residues. V trimming: 2 bases; J trimming: 1 base; junction bases outside the gene matches: 5. The CDR3 DNA reads TGCGCCAGCAGCTTTACTAGCGGCGGATCCTACAATGAGCAGTTCTTC. Translated: CASSFTSGGSYNEQFF.

The chain recombines TRBV28 with TRBJ2-4; 8 bases map to TRBD1. The CDR3 has 15 amino acids. CDR1 is MDHEN, CDR2 SYDVKM, per germline. The V segment lost 4 bases and the J segment 1 base; nucleotides outside the gene matches: 3. CDR3 DNA sequence: TGTGCCAGCAGTTACAGGGGGGCGGCCAAAAACATTCAGTACTTC. Its translation: CASSYRGAAKNIQYF.

The chain uses TRBV19 and TRBJ1-1, with a tentative D call TRBD1 (6 bases). Trimming shortened V by 7 bases and J by 1 base, and 22 bases separated the two germline ends. Germline CDR1 is LNHDA and CDR2 is SQIVND (reference sequence). This CDR3 has 17 amino acids. The CDR3 reads CASNIGGGRITNTEAFF. The DNA of the CDR3 is TGTGCCAGTAATATCGGCGGGGGGCGAATAACGAACACTGAAGCTTTCTTT.

The V call is TRBV18, the J call TRBJ2-3, with D possibly being TRBD1 (6 bases). Looked up from germline, CDR1 is KGHSH and CDR2 is LQKENI. The CDR3 loop spans 18 amino acids. Between the trimmed V and J ends, which lost 3 bases and 1 base, there was a span of 20 bases. The CDR3 nucleotides are TGTGCCAGCTCACCGACTCCACGGGACAAAACCCGCACAGATACGCAGTATTTT. This gives the protein CASSPTPRDKTRTDTQYF.

This clone appeared a single time. J is TRBJ1-6 and V is TRBV23-1; 8 bases agree with TRBD1. TRBV23-1 is an ORF; its function is uncertain. The V and J ends lost 7 bases and 11 bases, in that order; junction bases with no gene match: 16. The CDR3 contains 16 residues. The CDR3 DNA follows: TGCGCCAGCAACCGGCCAGCGGGACAGGTAGGGACACCCCTCCACTTT. It translates to CASNRPAGQVGTPLHF.

The rearrangement uses TRBV28 and TRBJ2-3; D possibly corresponds to TRBD1 (6 bases). Germline V CDR1 and CDR2: MDHEN, SYDVKM. V was trimmed by 8 bases and J by 5 bases, leaving 20 bases between them. This CDR3 comprises 15 residues. Written as DNA, the CDR3 is TGTGCCAGCTCCTCTCCAGGGGATTCTAAAGATACGCAGTATTTT. As protein: CASSSPGDSKDTQYF. The entire variable domain, with the rest obtained from reference TRBV28 and TRBJ2-3, is as follows: DVKVTQSSRYLVKRTGEKVFLECVQDMDHENMFWYRQDPGLGLRLIYFSYDVKMKEKGDIPEGYSVSREKKERFSLILESASTNQTSMYLCASSSPGDSKDTQYFGPGTRLTVL.

The chain uses TRBV5-1 and TRBJ2-5, with 7 bases matching TRBD1. CDR1 is SGHRS and CDR2 is YFSETQ in the germline V gene. The trim removed 0 bases at V and 5 bases at J, leaving 7 bases unmatched. There are 15 residues in the CDR3. CDR3 region: CASSLAGTGDETQYF. In DNA, the CDR3 is TGCGCCAGCAGCTTGGCCGGAACAGGGGACGAGACCCAGTACTTC.

The count of this clone is one. The J gene is TRBJ2-2, the V gene TRBV7-2; TRBD2 agrees at 7 bases. This CDR3 comprises 16 residues. Per germline, CDR1 SGHTA and CDR2 FQGNSA. V trimming: 5 bases; J trimming: 7 bases; junction bases outside the gene matches: 13. This CDR3 is CASSRRNSGKGGELFF. In DNA, the CDR3 is TGTGCCAGCAGCCGTCGAAACAGCGGGAAGGGCGGGGAGCTGTTTTTT.

This clone has only a few counts. The rearrangement links TRBV7-3 to TRBJ2-3; TRBD2 aligns across 7 bases. The CDR3 extends over 17 amino acids. Germline V CDR1 and CDR2: SGHTA, FQGTGA. V lost 0 bases to trimming and J lost 1 base; unmatched junction nucleotides: 7. As DNA, the CDR3 is TGTGCCAGCAGCTTAACCCCGGGCGCGGGAGGCACAGATACGCAGTATTTT. Its translation: CASSLTPGAGGTDTQYF.

The chain links TRBV6-5 to TRBJ2-1, with 7 positions matching TRBD1. Trimming took 8 bases from V and 2 from J; bases not matched to a gene: 9. Germline V CDR1 and CDR2: MNHEY, SVGAGI. This CDR3 is built from 15 residues. CDR3 sequence reads: CASSQGLNPYNEQFF. DNA for the CDR3: TGTGCCAGCTCACAGGGGTTGAATCCCTACAATGAGCAGTTCTTC.

About this clone: Other DNA variants within this sample encode the same CDR3. The chain recombines TRBV29-1 with TRBJ1-1, with a possible D match to TRBD1 (5 bases). The CDR3 has 12 residues. Germline V gives CDR1 SQVTM, CDR2 ANQGSEA. The germline V and J ends were trimmed by 5 bases and 2 bases, with 9 bases remaining between them. CDR3 coding DNA: TGCAGCGTTTCCCAGGGTAACACTGAAGCTTTCTTT. Translating it yields CSVSQGNTEAFF.

There are a few counts of this clone. This chain uses TRBV7-2 with TRBJ2-3; TRBD2 matches at 9 bases. The CDR3 has 16 amino acids. After removal of 1 base from V and 3 bases from J, the junction contained 5 bases not matched to a gene. Germline V gene sequence: CDR1 SGHTA, CDR2 FQGNSA. The CDR3 reads CASSLVGGGVTDTQYF. The CDR3 DNA is TGTGCCAGCAGCTTAGTCGGCGGGGGGGTGACAGATACGCAGTATTTT. The complete variable domain, with remaining parts taken from reference TRBV7-2 and TRBJ2-3, reads GAGVSQSPSNKVTEKGKDVELRCDPISGHTALYWYRQSLGQGLEFLIYFQGNSAPDKSGLPSDRFSAERTGGSVSTLTIQRTQQEDSAVYLCASSLVGGGVTDTQYFGPGTRLTVL.

The rearrangement joins TRBV3-1 (or the pseudogene TRBV3-2) to TRBJ1-4, with D maybe TRBD1 (5 bases). The CDR3 extends over 16 amino acids. From germline, CDR1 is LGHDT and CDR2 YNNKEL (reference sequence). V was pared by 1 base and J by 7 bases, with 16 bases between. CDR3 sequence reads: CASSQAGRGGSEKLFF. The CDR3 bases are TGTGCCAGCAGCCAAGCTGGTAGGGGAGGGAGTGAAAAACTGTTTTTT.

This chain joins TRBV2 and TRBJ1-5; tentatively, D is TRBD1 (5 bases). Trimming left V 6 bases short and J 4 bases short, with 10 bases between. Germline values: CDR1 SNHLY, CDR2 FYNNEI. The CDR3 loop spans 13 amino acids. The CDR3 DNA reads TGTGCCAGCAGCGCAGGGATTAATCAGCCCCAGCATTTT. It is translated as CASSAGINQPQHF.